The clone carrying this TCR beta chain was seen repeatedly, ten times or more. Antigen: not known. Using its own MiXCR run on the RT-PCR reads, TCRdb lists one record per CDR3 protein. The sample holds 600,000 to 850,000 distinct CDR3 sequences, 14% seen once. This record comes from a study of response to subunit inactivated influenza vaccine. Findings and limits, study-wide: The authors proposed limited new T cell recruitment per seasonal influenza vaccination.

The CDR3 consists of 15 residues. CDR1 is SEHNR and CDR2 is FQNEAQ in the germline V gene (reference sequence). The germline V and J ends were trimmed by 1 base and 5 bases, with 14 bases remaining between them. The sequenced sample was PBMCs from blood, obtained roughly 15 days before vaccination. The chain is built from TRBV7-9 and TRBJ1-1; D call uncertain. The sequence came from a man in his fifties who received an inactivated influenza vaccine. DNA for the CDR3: TGTGCCAGCAGCTTAGGAGTAGGGAGGGCGACTGAAGCTTTCTTT. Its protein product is CASSLGVGRATEAFF.